This TCR beta chain was identified during a study of Ad26.COV2.S vaccination and SARS-CoV-2 variants. Sequenced by immunoSEQ multiplex PCR; TCRdb stores in-frame clones only, minus some. The sample includes fewer than 400,000 clones, roughly nine tenths seen only once; the top ten take under 3.5%. Treatment reported: around 19 received Ad26.COV2.S at low or high dose, single or two shots; about 5 received placebo; per-sample allocation not given. After the first vaccine or placebo injection, samples were drawn on day 63. Expression of Wuhan-strain SARS-CoV-2 spike came from the Ad26 vector that formed the vaccine. The J segment lost 6 bases and the V segment lost 3 bases, leaving 10 bases of the junction unmatched. Germline loops: CDR1 KGHSH, CDR2 LQKENI. The CDR3 consists of 18 residues.

This sequence joins TRBV18 and TRBJ2-1; 14 bases align to TRBD2. This TCR came from a person aged 18 to 59 who received the Ad26.COV2.S COVID-19 vaccine or a placebo. The source material was peripheral blood, sampled in a trial of Ad26.COV2.S vaccine versus placebo. The CDR3 loop is CASSPQLPGLAGVNEQFF. The CDR3 DNA sequence: TGTGCCAGCTCACCTCAACTTCCGGGACTAGCGGGGGTCAATGAGCAGTTCTTC. The full variable domain, with the rest looked up from reference TRBV18 and TRBJ2-1, is NAGVMQNPRHLVRRRGQEARLRCSPMKGHSHVYWYRQLPEEGLKFMVYLQKENIIDESGMPKERFSAEFPKEGPSILRIQQVVRGDSAAYFCASSPQLPGLAGVNEQFFGPGTRLTVL.